A single sample gave rise to the 9 T cell receptor beta chains below, sequenced in a study of T cell responses to AZD1222 COVID-19 vaccine. Clones were read by immunoSEQ multiplex PCR, and TCRdb kept only the in-frame ones, dropping some. The table lists 170,000 or so clones, roughly 87% of them singletons. Here the sequenced sample was peripheral blood, taken on day 0 of AZD1222 vaccination. The source of these receptors is an adult in good health.

The rearrangement joins TRBV9 to TRBJ2-1, with D possibly being TRBD1 (6 bases). CDR3 size: 14 residues. Trimming removed 3 bases at V and 4 bases at J, with 11 bases between. Germline values: CDR1 SGDLS, CDR2 YYNGEE. The CDR3 here is CASSGLTGYNEQFF. CDR3 DNA sequence: TGTGCCAGCAGCGGACTAACAGGGTACAATGAGCAGTTCTTC.

The chain uses TRBV5-6 and TRBJ2-7; tentative D call: TRBD2 (7 bases). V was trimmed by 1 base and J by 3 bases, leaving 14 bases between them. CDR1 is SGHDT, CDR2 YYEEEE, per germline. The length of the CDR3 is 15 residues. In nucleotides, the CDR3 is TGTGCCAGCAGCTTGACCGGGGGGCAAAGCTACGAGCAGTACTTC. It specifies CASSLTGGQSYEQYF.

The rearrangement uses TRBV30 and TRBJ1-1; D is ambiguous. The CDR3 is 14 amino acids. With 3 bases removed from V and 4 bases from J, the gap between germline ends came to 15 bases. Germline V lookup: CDR1 GTSNPN, CDR2 SVGIG (reference sequence). The CDR3 loop reads CAWRFSSIITEAFF. The CDR3 DNA is TGTGCCTGGAGATTTTCAAGCATCATCACTGAAGCTTTCTTT.

This clone was observed a single time. The genes are TRBV7-9 and TRBJ1-2; perhaps TRBD1 as D (5 bases). CDR1 SEHNR and CDR2 FQNEAQ come from the germline V gene (reference sequence). Trimming shortened V by 5 bases and J by 8 bases, and 15 bases separated the two germline ends. The CDR3 spans 13 residues. CDR3 residues: CASSLSRVLGYTF. CDR3 sequence (DNA): TGTGCCAGCAGCCTTAGCAGGGTTTTGGGCTACACCTTC. The entire variable domain, with the rest obtained from reference TRBV7-9 and TRBJ1-2, is as follows: DTGVSQNPRHKITKRGQNVTFRCDPISEHNRLYWYRQTLGQGPEFLTYFQNEAQLEKSRLLSDRFSAERPKGSFSTLEIQRTEQGDSAMYLCASSLSRVLGYTFGSGTRLTVV.

The chain carries TRBV5-1 and TRBJ1-6; TRBD1 is a possible D gene (6 bases). V lost 2 bases to trimming and J lost 7 bases, with 10 bases between them. CDR3 length: 14 amino acids. Germline lookup yields CDR1 SGHRS and CDR2 YFSETQ. In DNA form, the CDR3 reads TGCGCCAGCAGCTTCGGGGGGGCAAATTCACCCCTCCACTTT. The encoded protein is CASSFGGANSPLHF.

The gene calls are TRBV14 and TRBJ1-2; D perhaps matches TRBD1 (5 bases). The germline CDR1 and CDR2 sequences are SGHDN and FVKESK. Trimming pared 5 bases from V and 6 bases from J, leaving 19 bases between. CDR3 size: 15 residues. The CDR3 nucleotides read TGTGCCAGCAGCTTCGCTCCAGGGCCACGGAATGGCTACACCTTC. Translating gives CASSFAPGPRNGYTF. The full variable domain, with the rest looked up from reference TRBV14 and TRBJ1-2, is EAGVTQFPSHSVIEKGQTVTLRCDPISGHDNLYWYRRVMGKEIKFLLHFVKESKQDESGMPNNRFLAERTGGTYSTLKVQPAELEDSGVYFCASSFAPGPRNGYTFGSGTRLTVV.

The chain combines TRBV29-1 with TRBJ2-3; D may be TRBD1 (6 bases). The CDR3 totals 14 residues. Trimming removed 5 bases at V and 1 base at J, with 13 bases between. Germline values: CDR1 SQVTM, CDR2 ANQGSEA. The CDR3 coding sequence is TGCAGCGTTATTTTACAGGGACGCACAGATACGCAGTATTTT. Protein sequence: CSVILQGRTDTQYF.

The chain couples TRBV18 to TRBJ2-2; no definite D call. This CDR3 comprises 15 residues. Per the germline V gene, CDR1 is KGHSH and CDR2 is LQKENI. The V end was cut by 1 base, the J end by 3 bases, with 9 bases between. CDR3 sequence: CASSPRQVDTGELFF. As DNA, the CDR3 is TGTGCCAGCTCACCACGGCAGGTCGACACCGGGGAGCTGTTTTTT.

V is TRBV5-4 and J is TRBJ1-2, with D tentatively TRBD1 (6 bases). The CDR3 is 14 residues long. Germline V lookup: CDR1 SGHNT, CDR2 YYREEE (reference sequence). V was cut by 3 bases and J by 1 base, with 10 bases left in between. The CDR3 DNA is TGTGCCAGCAGCTCCCAAGGGGGTAACTATGGCTACACCTTC. Amino acid sequence: CASSSQGGNYGYTF. Together with reference TRBV5-4 and TRBJ1-2, the CDR3 gives the full variable domain: ETGVTQSPTHLIKTRGQQVTLRCSSQSGHNTVSWYQQALGQGPQFIFQYYREEENGRGNFPPRFSGLQFPNYSSELNVNALELDDSALYLCASSSQGGNYGYTFGSGTRLTVV.